These 8 T cell receptor beta chains originate from one sample sequenced in a study of T cells after somatic rescue of genetic block. TCRdb's copy holds only in-frame clones and misses some; the assay was immunoSEQ multiplex PCR. The sample lists approximately 78,000 clones, roughly 91% occurring once. What was sequenced was peripheral blood mononuclear cells (PBMCs). Receptors were obtained from a man between 25 and 39 years old.

This clone was recorded at least ten times. The genes are TRBV2 and TRBJ2-7; 10 positions match TRBD1. CDR3 size: 13 residues. Losses at the gene ends were 9 bases for V and 6 bases for J; bases not matched to a gene: 8. Germline V gene lookup returns CDR1 SNHLY and CDR2 FYNNEI. CDR3 sequence reads: CARKGQGMSEQYF. The CDR3 region has the DNA TGTGCCAGGAAGGGACAGGGGATGAGCGAGCAGTACTTC. Using reference TRBV2 and TRBJ2-7 for the parts outside the CDR3, the full variable domain is EPEVTQTPSHQVTQMGQEVILRCVPISNHLYFYWYRQILGQKVEFLVSFYNNEISEKSEIFDDQFSVERPDGSNFTLKIRSTKLEDSAMYFCARKGQGMSEQYFGPGTRLTVT.

The gene calls are TRBV28 and TRBJ1-3, with TRBD1 matching 10 bases. Germline V CDR1 and CDR2: MDHEN, SYDVKM. The length of the CDR3 is 15 residues. The V and J ends lost 5 bases and 2 bases, in that order; junction bases with no gene match: 3. CDR3 in DNA: TGTGCCAGCAGTGTGACAGGGGGCGCTGGAAACACCATATATTTT. Encoded protein: CASSVTGGAGNTIYF.

This clone came up a few times. The V gene is TRBV6-1, the J gene TRBJ2-1; D gene uncertain. V dropped 1 base and J dropped 8 bases, with 18 bases sitting between them. The CDR3 consists of 16 residues. Germline V gene sequence: CDR1 MNHNS, CDR2 SASEGT. This CDR3 reads CASSEEGLGRADEQFF. CDR3 nucleotides: TGTGCCAGCAGTGAAGAGGGATTGGGTCGGGCGGATGAGCAGTTCTTC.

The V call is TRBV28, the J call TRBJ2-5; TRBD1 aligns across 7 bases. The CDR3 is made up of 17 amino acids. V was pared by 5 bases and J by 2 bases, with 14 bases of the junction left unmatched. The germline gives CDR1 MDHEN, CDR2 SYDVKM. This CDR3 is CASSHTGDRPLQETQYF. In DNA, the CDR3 is TGTGCCAGCAGTCACACCGGGGACAGACCCCTACAAGAGACCCAGTACTTC.

About this clone itself: This sample includes further DNA sequences coding for the same CDR3. The genes are TRBV18 and TRBJ2-5; D ambiguous. Trimming left V 0 bases short and J 7 bases short, with 3 bases between. Germline V gene sequence: CDR1 KGHSH, CDR2 LQKENI. This CDR3 spans 11 amino acids. CDR3 residues: CASSPPGTQYF. Written as DNA, the CDR3 is TGTGCCAGCTCACCACCGGGGACCCAGTACTTC.

CDR3 in amino acids: CASSPGLGLETQYF. The CDR3 DNA sequence: TGTGCCAGCTCACCCGGTTTGGGGTTGGAGACCCAGTACTTC. This chain links TRBV18 with TRBJ2-5; D is ambiguous. CDR3 size: 14 residues. Trimming left V 3 bases short and J 5 bases short, with 13 bases between. Germline V lookup: CDR1 KGHSH, CDR2 LQKENI.

V gene TRBV4-3 combines with J gene TRBJ2-7; no reliable D call. The length of the CDR3 is 14 residues. Trimming removed 4 bases at V and 1 base at J, with 11 bases between. Per the germline V gene, CDR1 is LGHNA and CDR2 is YSLEER. The CDR3 region has the DNA TGCGCCAGCAGCCCCGGTTTAGCTTCCTACGAGCAGTACTTC. Its protein product is CASSPGLASYEQYF.

The DNA for the CDR3 is TGTGCCAGCAGCTTCAGGGATACGCAGTATTTT. Translation gives CASSFRDTQYF. The rearrangement uses TRBV27 and TRBJ2-3; D remains ambiguous. Trimming stripped 6 bases from V and 6 bases from J, with 7 bases between. Germline CDR1 is MNHEY and CDR2 is SMNVEV (reference sequence). This CDR3 has 11 residues.